Shown below are 20 T cell receptor beta chains from a single sample sequenced in a study of blood T cell repertoires in COVID-19. TCRdb's table, derived via immunoSEQ multiplex PCR, lists solely in-frame clones and lacks some. This table holds about 170,000 clones, 79% found once. Sequenced material: PBMCs or T cells enriched from blood (not recorded which). These receptors came from a woman between 65 and 79 years old in a cohort exposed to, infected with or recovered from COVID-19 (not recorded which).

The rearrangement links TRBV5-1 to TRBJ2-3; 9 nucleotides line up with TRBD2. Germline CDR1 SGHRS, CDR2 YFSETQ. The CDR3 loop spans 14 amino acids. After removal of 0 bases from V and 5 bases from J, the junction contained 1 base not matched to a gene. The CDR3 is CASSLASGIDTQYF. CDR3 bases: TGCGCCAGCAGCTTGGCTAGCGGGATAGATACGCAGTATTTT. The full variable domain, completed using reference TRBV5-1 and TRBJ2-3, is KAGVTQTPRYLIKTRGQQVTLSCSPISGHRSVSWYQQTPGQGLQFLFEYFSETQRNKGNFPGRFSGRQFSNSRSEMNVSTLELGDSALYLCASSLASGIDTQYFGPGTRLTVL.

This sequence joins TRBV7-6 and TRBJ2-7; weak D call: TRBD1 (6 bases). The germline CDR1 and CDR2 sequences are SGHVS and FNYEAQ. The V end lost 1 base, the J end lost 6 bases, and 13 bases lay between the germline ends. The CDR3 is made up of 14 amino acids. The CDR3 nucleotides read TGTGCCAGCAGCTTAGACAGGGCCGTGGGCGAGCAGTACTTC. Its translation: CASSLDRAVGEQYF.

This CDR3 is CASSPDRESHSNQPQHF. CDR3 sequence (DNA): TGTGCCAGCAGCCCGGACAGGGAGAGCCATAGCAATCAGCCCCAGCATTTT. The V call is TRBV14, the J call TRBJ1-5, with 8 bases lining up with TRBD1. CDR1 SGHDN and CDR2 FVKESK come from the germline V gene. The length of the CDR3 is 17 residues. The trim removed 4 bases at V and 0 bases at J, leaving 8 bases unmatched.

The V gene is TRBV27, the J gene TRBJ1-2, with D perhaps matching TRBD1 (6 bases). Deletions cut 2 bases from V and 7 bases from J, with 14 bases between. Germline values: CDR1 MNHEY, CDR2 SMNVEV (reference sequence). The CDR3 spans 14 residues. CDR3 bases: TGTGCCAGCAGTTTAGTGGGGGCGCGTGGTGGCTACACCTTC. Translating it yields CASSLVGARGGYTF.

The chain couples TRBV6-2 or TRBV6-3 to TRBJ1-4; TRBD1 matches at 9 bases. Germline V gene sequence: CDR1 MNHEY, CDR2 SVGEGT. The CDR3 consists of 15 residues. V was pared by 4 bases and J by 8 bases, with 8 bases of the junction left unmatched. CDR3 nucleotide sequence: TGTGCCAGCAGTTCAAGACAGGGGGTGGAAGAAAAACTGTTTTTT. It codes for CASSSRQGVEEKLFF.

The chain couples TRBV19 to TRBJ2-7, with D possibly TRBD2 on 6 matching bases. V lost 3 bases, J lost 4 bases, and 22 bases lay in between. Germline lookup yields CDR1 LNHDA and CDR2 SQIVND (reference sequence). The CDR3 is 17 residues long. DNA of the CDR3: TGTGCCAGTAGTATTACGACTAGTCCCACCCGCCTATACGAGCAGTACTTC. Amino acids: CASSITTSPTRLYEQYF.

This chain joins TRBV25-1 and TRBJ2-1, with TRBD2 matching over 8 bases. Germline CDR1 is MGHDK and CDR2 is SYGVNS. Unmatched junction bases numbered 4, after V lost 6 bases and J lost 6 bases. There are 13 residues in the CDR3. Here the CDR3 DNA reads TGTGCCAGCAGGGAGAGCGGGAGCAATGAGCAGTTCTTC. It encodes CASRESGSNEQFF.

This clone was picked up a small number of times. Written as DNA, the CDR3 is TGCAGCGTCGAAAGAGGGGGAGTGAACACCGGGGAGCTGTTTTTT. Translating it yields CSVERGGVNTGELFF. The V gene is TRBV29-1, the J gene TRBJ2-2; perhaps TRBD1 as D (6 bases). The V gene lost 6 bases and the J gene lost 1 base, with 15 bases spanning the gap. CDR1 is SQVTM and CDR2 is ANQGSEA in the germline V gene. This CDR3 spans 15 amino acids.

The DNA of the CDR3 is TGTGCCAGCAGCCAGACTAGCTCCAGCTCCTACAATGAGCAGTTCTTC. Its translation is CASSQTSSSSYNEQFF. The gene calls are TRBV5-5 and TRBJ2-1; TRBD2 matches 7 bases. Germline assignment: CDR1 SGHKS and CDR2 YYEKEE (reference sequence). This CDR3 region has 16 residues. With V trimmed by 4 bases and J by 0 bases, 7 bases remained unmatched.

There are a few counts of this clone. This chain joins TRBV6-8 and TRBJ2-7; 11 nucleotides agree with TRBD1. Germline V gives CDR1 MNHGY, CDR2 SAAAGT. The CDR3 runs to 15 residues. The V gene end was trimmed by 5 bases and the J gene end by 5 bases; junction bases not matched to a gene: 8. The CDR3 nucleotides are TGTGCCAGCAGTACAGGGGACAGGGGGGACCACGAGCAGTACTTC. It codes for CASSTGDRGDHEQYF.

The rearrangement links TRBV4-1 to TRBJ2-7; 9 bases are a match to TRBD2. This CDR3 contains 15 residues. CDR1 MGHRA and CDR2 YSYEKL come from the germline V gene. With 0 bases clipped from V and 2 bases from J, the junction kept 2 bases outside the gene matches. As DNA, the CDR3 is TGCGCCAGCAGCCAAGAGCAGCGGGGGGCCTACGAGCAGTACTTC. Amino acids: CASSQEQRGAYEQYF.

The chain employs TRBV11-2 and TRBJ2-1; tentatively, D is TRBD2 (6 bases). The length of the CDR3 is 13 residues. Looked up from germline, CDR1 is SGHAT and CDR2 is FQNNGV. V shed 5 bases and J shed 11 bases, with 16 bases lying between them. DNA for the CDR3: TGTGCCAGCAGCCTCACAGGACTACAGAAGCAGTTCTTC. The encoded protein is CASSLTGLQKQFF.

The rearrangement uses TRBV10-2 and TRBJ2-5; D possibly corresponds to TRBD1 (6 bases). Germline V gene lookup returns CDR1 WSHSY and CDR2 SAAADI. The V end was cut by 10 bases, the J end by 5 bases, with 17 bases between. CDR3 length: 13 amino acids. The CDR3 region is CAIANRVGETQYF. Here the CDR3 DNA reads TGCGCCATCGCTAACAGGGTTGGCGAGACCCAGTACTTC.

This clone has only a few counts. The J gene is TRBJ1-5, the V gene TRBV7-8, with 9 bases that match TRBD1. Germline assignment: CDR1 SGHVS and CDR2 FQNEAQ. CDR3 size: 15 residues. V gave up 3 bases and J gave up 11 bases; unmatched junction bases: 11. The CDR3 DNA follows: TGTGCCAGCAGCTTCTCACCGGGACAGGGCTCGTCCCAGCATTTT. This sequence encodes CASSFSPGQGSSQHF.

The chain combines TRBV5-6 with TRBJ2-1; D perhaps matches TRBD2 (6 bases). Trimming removed 0 bases at V and 4 bases at J, with 11 bases between. The CDR3 covers 15 residues. Germline V gene sequence: CDR1 SGHDT, CDR2 YYEEEE. This chain's CDR3 is CASSLGGLPYNEQFF. CDR3 in DNA: TGTGCCAGCAGCTTGGGTGGACTACCATACAATGAGCAGTTCTTC.

The V and J genes are TRBV9 and TRBJ2-7; 12 nucleotides line up with TRBD2. The CDR3 sequence is 15 residues long. After removal of 0 bases from V and 5 bases from J, the junction contained 3 bases not matched to a gene. Germline CDR1 reads SGDLS; CDR2 reads YYNGEE. The CDR3 sequence: CASSVGGLAGNEQYF. The CDR3 DNA is TGTGCCAGCAGCGTAGGAGGACTAGCGGGAAACGAGCAGTACTTC.

As DNA, the CDR3 is TGTGCCAGCTCCAGGACAGTCAATGAAAAACTGTTTTTT. It specifies CASSRTVNEKLFF. This sequence joins TRBV18 and TRBJ1-4; tentative D call: TRBD1 (6 bases). The CDR3 spans 13 residues. The V and J ends lost 6 bases and 5 bases respectively, with 10 bases between them. Germline lookup yields CDR1 KGHSH and CDR2 LQKENI.

V and J are TRBV19 and TRBJ1-1, with 8 nucleotides matching TRBD1. Germline assignment: CDR1 LNHDA and CDR2 SQIVND (reference sequence). The V gene end was trimmed by 2 bases and the J gene end by 3 bases; junction bases not matched to a gene: 5. The CDR3 length is 15 residues. The CDR3 DNA is TGTGCCAGTAGTATACAGGGGGCCTTGCACACTGAAGCTTTCTTT. Translated: CASSIQGALHTEAFF.

The chain employs TRBV7-3 and TRBJ1-2; possible D gene TRBD1, 5 bases. In germline, CDR1 is SGHTA, CDR2 FQGTGA. CDR3 length: 13 residues. The V end was cut by 2 bases, the J end by 8 bases, with 12 bases between. CDR3 bases: TGTGCCAGCAGCTTAGTTCAGGGTTGGGGCTACACCTTC. This translates into CASSLVQGWGYTF.

The chain has TRBV4-1 and TRBJ1-2, with unresolved D. V lost 1 base to trimming and J lost 0 bases, with 18 bases between them. The V gene's germline CDR1 is MGHRA and CDR2 YSYEKL. This CDR3 spans 18 amino acids. The CDR3 protein is CASSQASGLGKSNYGYTF. The CDR3 nucleotides are TGCGCCAGCAGCCAAGCCTCCGGACTGGGGAAGTCTAACTATGGCTACACCTTC.